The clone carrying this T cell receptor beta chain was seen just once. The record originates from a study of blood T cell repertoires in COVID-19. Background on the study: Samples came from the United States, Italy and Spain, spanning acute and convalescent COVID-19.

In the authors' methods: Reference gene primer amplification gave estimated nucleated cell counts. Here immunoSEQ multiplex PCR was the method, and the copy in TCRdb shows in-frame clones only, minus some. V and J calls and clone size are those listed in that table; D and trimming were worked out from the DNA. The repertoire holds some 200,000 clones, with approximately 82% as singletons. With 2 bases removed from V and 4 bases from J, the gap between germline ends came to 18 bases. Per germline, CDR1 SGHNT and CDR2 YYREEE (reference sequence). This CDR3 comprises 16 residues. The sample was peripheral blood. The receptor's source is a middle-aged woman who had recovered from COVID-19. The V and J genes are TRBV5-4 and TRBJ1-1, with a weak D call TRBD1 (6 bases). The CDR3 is CASSLGGPLGATEAFF. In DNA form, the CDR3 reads TGTGCCAGCAGCTTAGGTGGACCTCTGGGGGCCACTGAAGCTTTCTTT.